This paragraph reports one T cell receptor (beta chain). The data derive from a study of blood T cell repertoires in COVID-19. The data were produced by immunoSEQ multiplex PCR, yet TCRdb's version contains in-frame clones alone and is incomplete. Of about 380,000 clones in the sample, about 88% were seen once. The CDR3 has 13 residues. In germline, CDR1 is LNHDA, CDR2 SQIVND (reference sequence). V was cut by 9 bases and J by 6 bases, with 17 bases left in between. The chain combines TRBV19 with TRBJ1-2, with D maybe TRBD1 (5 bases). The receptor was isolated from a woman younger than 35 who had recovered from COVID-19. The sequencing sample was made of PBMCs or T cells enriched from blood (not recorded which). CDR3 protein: CASTPRDAHGYTF. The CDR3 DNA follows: TGTGCCAGCACTCCGCGGGACGCACATGGCTACACCTTC.